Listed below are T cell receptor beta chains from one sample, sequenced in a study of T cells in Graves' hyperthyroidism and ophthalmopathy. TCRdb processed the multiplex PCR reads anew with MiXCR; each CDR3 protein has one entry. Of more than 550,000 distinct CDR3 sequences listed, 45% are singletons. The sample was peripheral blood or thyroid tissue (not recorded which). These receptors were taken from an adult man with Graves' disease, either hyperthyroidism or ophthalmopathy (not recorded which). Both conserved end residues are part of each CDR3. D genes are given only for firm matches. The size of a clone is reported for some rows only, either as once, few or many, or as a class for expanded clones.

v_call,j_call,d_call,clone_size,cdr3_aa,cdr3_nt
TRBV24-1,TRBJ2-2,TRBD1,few,CATSDLPGQGARTGELFF,TGTGCCACCAGTGATTTGCCCGGACAGGGGGCCCGCACCGGGGAGCTGTTTTTT
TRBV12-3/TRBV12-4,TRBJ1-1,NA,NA,CASSSTQGSWNTEAFF,TGTGCCAGCAGTTCGACCCAGGGAAGTTGGAACACTGAAGCTTTCTTT
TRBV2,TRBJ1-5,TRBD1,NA,CASSTYRGDSNQPQHF,TGTGCCAGCAGTACCTACAGGGGTGATAGCAATCAGCCCCAGCATTTT
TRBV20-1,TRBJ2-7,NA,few,CSARSGTPHEQYF,TGCAGTGCTAGATCCGGGACACCCCACGAGCAGTACTTC
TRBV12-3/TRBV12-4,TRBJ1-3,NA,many,CASSQGTGNTIYF,TGTGCCAGCAGCCAAGGGACTGGAAACACCATATATTTT
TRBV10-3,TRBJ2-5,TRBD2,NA,CAISEGELAGALETQYF,TGTGCCATCAGTGAAGGGGAACTAGCGGGAGCGTTAGAGACCCAGTACTTC
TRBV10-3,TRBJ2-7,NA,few,CASRTGQGSSYEQYF,TGTGCCAGCAGAACTGGACAAGGTAGCTCCTACGAGCAGTACTTC
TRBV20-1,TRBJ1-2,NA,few,CSAIDNALAYGYTF,TGCAGTGCTATTGATAACGCCTTGGCATATGGCTACACCTTC
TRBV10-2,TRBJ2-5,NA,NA,CASSVPLRRETQYF,TGTGCCAGCAGTGTACCCCTTCGACGAGAGACCCAGTACTTC
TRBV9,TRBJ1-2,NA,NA,CASSLLEIANYGYTF,TGTGCCAGCAGTTTACTGGAAATAGCTAACTATGGCTACACCTTC
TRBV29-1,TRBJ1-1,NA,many,CSAVPGLAEAFF,TGCAGCGCTGTCCCCGGACTGGCTGAAGCTTTCTTT
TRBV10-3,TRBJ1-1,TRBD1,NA,CAISLLNGQGIGTEAFF,TGTGCCATCAGTCTTTTAAACGGACAGGGGATAGGGACTGAAGCTTTCTTT
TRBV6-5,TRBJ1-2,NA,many,CASSYSEGLGGYTF,TGTGCCAGCAGTTACTCGGAAGGGTTGGGCGGCTACACCTTC
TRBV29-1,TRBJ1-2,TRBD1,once,CSSFRQGKDYGYTF,TGCAGCTCGTTCCGACAGGGAAAGGACTATGGCTACACCTTC
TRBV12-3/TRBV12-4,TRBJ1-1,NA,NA,CASSLTGLEAFF,TGTGCCAGCAGTTTAACCGGGCTTGAAGCTTTCTTT
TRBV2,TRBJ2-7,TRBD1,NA,CASREWDRGRKEQYF,TGTGCCAGCCGTGAGTGGGACAGGGGCCGCAAAGAGCAGTACTTC
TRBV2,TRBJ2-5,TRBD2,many,CASSEWGGSKTETQYF,TGTGCCAGCAGTGAATGGGGCGGGAGTAAGACGGAGACCCAGTACTTC
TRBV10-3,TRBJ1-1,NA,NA,CAFKATLQNTEAFF,TGTGCCTTCAAAGCGACGCTCCAGAACACTGAAGCTTTCTTT
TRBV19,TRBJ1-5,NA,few,CASVPRTPNQPQHF,TGTGCCAGTGTCCCACGGACACCGAATCAGCCCCAGCATTTT
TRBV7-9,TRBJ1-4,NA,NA,CASSPGYEKLFF,TGTGCCAGCAGTCCGGGTTATGAAAAACTGTTTTTT
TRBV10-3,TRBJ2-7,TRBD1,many,CAISDPGQGSSYEQYF,TGTGCCATCAGTGATCCTGGACAGGGGTCCTCCTACGAGCAGTACTTC
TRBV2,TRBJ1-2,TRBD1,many,CASSGDRVEAGYTF,TGTGCCAGCAGTGGAGACAGGGTTGAGGCTGGCTACACCTTC
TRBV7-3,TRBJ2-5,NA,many,CASSLTPGSQETQYF,TGTGCCAGCAGCCTAACACCCGGGAGTCAAGAGACCCAGTACTTC
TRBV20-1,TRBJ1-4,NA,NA,CSATPGRGEKLFF,TGCAGTGCTACCCCAGGGAGGGGGGAAAAACTGTTTTTT
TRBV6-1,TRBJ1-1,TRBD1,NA,CASATTGGNTEAFF,TGTGCCAGCGCAACGACAGGGGGTAACACTGAAGCTTTCTTT
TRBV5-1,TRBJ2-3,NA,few,CASSPGTTGDTQYF,TGCGCCAGCAGCCCGGGCACTACGGGCGATACGCAGTATTTT
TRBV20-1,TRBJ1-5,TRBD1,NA,CSAHGTGSQPQHF,TGCAGTGCTCACGGGACAGGGTCTCAGCCCCAGCATTTT